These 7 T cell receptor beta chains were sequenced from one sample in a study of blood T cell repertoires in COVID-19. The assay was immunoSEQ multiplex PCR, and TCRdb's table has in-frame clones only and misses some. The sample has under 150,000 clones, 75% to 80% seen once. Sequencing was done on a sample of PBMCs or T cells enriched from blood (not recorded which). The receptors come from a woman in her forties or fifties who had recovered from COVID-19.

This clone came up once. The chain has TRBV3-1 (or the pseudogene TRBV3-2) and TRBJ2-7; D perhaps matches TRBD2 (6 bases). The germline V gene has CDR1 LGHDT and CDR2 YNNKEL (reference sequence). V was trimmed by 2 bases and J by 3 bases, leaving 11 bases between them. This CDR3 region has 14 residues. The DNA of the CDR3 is TGTGCCAGCAGCCAATACGGGGGAGGCTACGAGCAGTACTTC. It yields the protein CASSQYGGGYEQYF.

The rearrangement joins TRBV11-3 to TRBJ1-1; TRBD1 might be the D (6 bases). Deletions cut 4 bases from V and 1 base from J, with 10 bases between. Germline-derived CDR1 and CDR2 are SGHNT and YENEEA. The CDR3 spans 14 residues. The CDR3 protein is CASSSLGGNTEAFF. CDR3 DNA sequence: TGTGCCAGCAGCTCCCTAGGGGGGAACACTGAAGCTTTCTTT. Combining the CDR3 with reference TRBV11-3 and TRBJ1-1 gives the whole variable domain EAGVVQSPRYKIIEKKQPVAFWCNPISGHNTLYWYLQNLGQGPELLIRYENEEAVDDSQLPKDRFSAERLKGVDSTLKIQPAELGDSAVYLCASSSLGGNTEAFFGQGTRLTVV.

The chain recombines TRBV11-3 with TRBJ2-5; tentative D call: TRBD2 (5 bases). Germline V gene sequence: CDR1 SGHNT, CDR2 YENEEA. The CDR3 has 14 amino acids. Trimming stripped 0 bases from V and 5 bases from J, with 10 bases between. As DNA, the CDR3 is TGTGCCAGCAGCTTAGACCCGCGGGCGGAGACCCAGTACTTC. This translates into CASSLDPRAETQYF.

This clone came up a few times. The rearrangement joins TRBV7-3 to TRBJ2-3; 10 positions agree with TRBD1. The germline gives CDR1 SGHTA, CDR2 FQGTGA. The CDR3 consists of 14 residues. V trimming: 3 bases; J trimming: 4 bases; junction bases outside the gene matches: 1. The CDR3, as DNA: TGTGCCAGCAGCTTGGGGACAGGGGCAGATACGCAGTATTTT. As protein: CASSLGTGADTQYF.

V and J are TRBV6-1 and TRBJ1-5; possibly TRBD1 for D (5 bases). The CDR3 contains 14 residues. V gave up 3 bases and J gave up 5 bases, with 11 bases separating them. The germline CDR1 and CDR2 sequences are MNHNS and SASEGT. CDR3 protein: CASSDWGEDQPQHF. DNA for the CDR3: TGTGCCAGCAGTGATTGGGGGGAGGATCAGCCCCAGCATTTT.

This CDR3 is CASSPQSWLHTEAFF. DNA for the CDR3: TGTGCCAGCAGCCCACAATCGTGGTTGCACACTGAAGCTTTCTTT. The chain recombines TRBV9 with TRBJ1-1; D ambiguous. The V end was cut by 4 bases, the J end by 3 bases, with 16 bases between. The germline CDR1 and CDR2 sequences are SGDLS and YYNGEE. This CDR3 is 15 amino acids long.

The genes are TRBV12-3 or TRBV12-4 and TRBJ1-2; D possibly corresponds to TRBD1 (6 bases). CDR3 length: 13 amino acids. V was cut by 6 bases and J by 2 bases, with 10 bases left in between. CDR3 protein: CASSLDRNYGYTF. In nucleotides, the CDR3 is TGTGCCAGCAGCCTGGACAGAAACTATGGCTACACCTTC.